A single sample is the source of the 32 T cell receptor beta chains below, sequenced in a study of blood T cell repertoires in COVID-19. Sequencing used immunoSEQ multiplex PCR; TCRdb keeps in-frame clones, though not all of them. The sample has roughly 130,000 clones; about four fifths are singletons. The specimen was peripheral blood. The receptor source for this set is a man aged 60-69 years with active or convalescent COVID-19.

CDR3 residues: CASSQPGGHGYTF. The DNA of the CDR3 is TGTGCCAGCAGTCAGCCAGGGGGCCATGGCTACACCTTC. The V and J genes are TRBV6-5 and TRBJ1-2; 8 bases agree with TRBD1. Germline CDR1 MNHEY, CDR2 SVGAGI. The CDR3 sequence is 13 residues long. The junction had 5 bases not matched to a gene; V was cut back by 5 bases and J by 6 bases.

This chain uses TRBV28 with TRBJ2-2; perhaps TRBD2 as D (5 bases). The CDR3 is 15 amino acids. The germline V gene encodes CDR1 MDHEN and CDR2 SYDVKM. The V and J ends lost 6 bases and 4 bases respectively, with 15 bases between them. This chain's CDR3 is CASSSGSRSTGELFF. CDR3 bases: TGTGCCAGCAGCTCGGGATCGAGAAGCACCGGGGAGCTGTTTTTT.

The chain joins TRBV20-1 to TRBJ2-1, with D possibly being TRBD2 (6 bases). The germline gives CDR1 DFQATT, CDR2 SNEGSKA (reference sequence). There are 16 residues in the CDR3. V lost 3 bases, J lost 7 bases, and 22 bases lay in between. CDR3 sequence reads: CSASRTSFTAGNEQFF. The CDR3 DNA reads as TGCAGTGCTAGTCGTACTAGCTTCACCGCGGGGAATGAGCAGTTCTTC.

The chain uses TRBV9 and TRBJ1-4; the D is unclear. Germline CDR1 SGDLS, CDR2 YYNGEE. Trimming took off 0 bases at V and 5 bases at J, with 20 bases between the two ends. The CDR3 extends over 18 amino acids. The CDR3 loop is CASSVVKGRVGENEKLFF. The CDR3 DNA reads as TGTGCCAGCAGCGTAGTTAAAGGGCGGGTTGGAGAGAATGAAAAACTGTTTTTT.

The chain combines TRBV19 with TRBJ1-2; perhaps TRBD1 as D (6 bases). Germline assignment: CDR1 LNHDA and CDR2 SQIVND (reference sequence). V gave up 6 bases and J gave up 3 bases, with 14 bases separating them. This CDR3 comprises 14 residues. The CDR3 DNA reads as TGTGCCAGTAGCCTGACAGGCATAGACTATGGCTACACCTTC. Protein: CASSLTGIDYGYTF. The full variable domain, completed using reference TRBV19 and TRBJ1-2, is DGGITQSPKYLFRKEGQNVTLSCEQNLNHDAMYWYRQDPGQGLRLIYYSQIVNDFQKGDIAEGYSVSREKKESFPLTVTSAQKNPTAFYLCASSLTGIDYGYTFGSGTRLTVV.

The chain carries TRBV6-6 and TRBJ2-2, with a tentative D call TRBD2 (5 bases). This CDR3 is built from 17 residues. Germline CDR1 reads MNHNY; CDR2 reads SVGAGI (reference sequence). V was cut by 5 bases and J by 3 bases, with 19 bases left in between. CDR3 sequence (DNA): TGTGCCAGCAGTCCCAAGGGAGTTTTCGAGCACACCGGGGAGCTGTTTTTT. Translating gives CASSPKGVFEHTGELFF.

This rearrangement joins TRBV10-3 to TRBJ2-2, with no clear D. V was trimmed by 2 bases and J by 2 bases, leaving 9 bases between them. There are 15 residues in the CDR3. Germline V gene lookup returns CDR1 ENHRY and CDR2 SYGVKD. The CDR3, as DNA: TGTGCCATCAGTGAGGTGACACTTAACACCGGGGAGCTGTTTTTT. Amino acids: CAISEVTLNTGELFF.

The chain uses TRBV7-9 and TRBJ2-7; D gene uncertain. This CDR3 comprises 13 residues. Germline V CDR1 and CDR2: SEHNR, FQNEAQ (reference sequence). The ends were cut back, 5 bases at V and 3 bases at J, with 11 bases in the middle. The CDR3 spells CASSPTHNYEQYF. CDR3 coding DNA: TGTGCCAGCAGCCCGACACACAACTACGAGCAGTACTTC. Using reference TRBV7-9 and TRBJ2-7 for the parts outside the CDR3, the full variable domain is DTGVSQNPRHKITKRGQNVTFRCDPISEHNRLYWYRQTLGQGPEFLTYFQNEAQLEKSRLLSDRFSAERPKGSFSTLEIQRTEQGDSAMYLCASSPTHNYEQYFGPGTRLTVT.

CDR3 loop: CASSGGPRGETQYF. For the CDR3, the DNA is TGCGCCAGCAGCGGCGGGCCTCGGGGGGAGACCCAGTACTTC. The V and J genes are TRBV5-1 and TRBJ2-5, with D possibly being TRBD2 (6 bases). V lost 4 bases and J lost 5, with 15 bases in between. Germline V CDR1 and CDR2: SGHRS, YFSETQ. CDR3 size: 14 residues.

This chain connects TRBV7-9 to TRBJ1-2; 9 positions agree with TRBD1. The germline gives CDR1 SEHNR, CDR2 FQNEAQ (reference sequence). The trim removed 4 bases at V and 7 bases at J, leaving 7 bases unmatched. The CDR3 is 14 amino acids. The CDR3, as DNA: TGTGCCAGCAGCTCAACAGGGGGCGCAGGTGGCTACACCTTC. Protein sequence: CASSSTGGAGGYTF.

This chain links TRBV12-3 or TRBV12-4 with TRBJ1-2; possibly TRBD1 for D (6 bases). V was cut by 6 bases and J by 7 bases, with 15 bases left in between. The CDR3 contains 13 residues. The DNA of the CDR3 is TGTGCCAGCAGACTACAGGGTACAGCTGGCTACACCTTC. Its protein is CASRLQGTAGYTF.

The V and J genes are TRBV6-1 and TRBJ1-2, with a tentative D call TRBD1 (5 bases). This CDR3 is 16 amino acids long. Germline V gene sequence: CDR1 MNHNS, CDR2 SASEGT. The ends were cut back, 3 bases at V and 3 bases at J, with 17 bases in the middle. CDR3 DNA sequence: TGTGCCAGCAGTGACACGAACAGGCTAGGGGACTATGGCTACACCTTC. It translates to CASSDTNRLGDYGYTF.

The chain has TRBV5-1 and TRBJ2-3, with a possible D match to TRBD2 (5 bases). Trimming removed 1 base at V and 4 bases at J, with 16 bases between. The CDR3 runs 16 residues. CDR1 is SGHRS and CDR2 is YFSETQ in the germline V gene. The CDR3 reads CASSLSSGYNPDTQYF. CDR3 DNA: TGCGCCAGCAGCTTGAGCTCGGGATACAACCCAGATACGCAGTATTTT.

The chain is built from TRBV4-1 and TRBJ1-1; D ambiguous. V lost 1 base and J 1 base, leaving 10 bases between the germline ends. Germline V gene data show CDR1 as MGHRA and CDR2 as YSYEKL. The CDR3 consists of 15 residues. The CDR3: CASSQGLGRNTEAFF. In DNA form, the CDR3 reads TGCGCCAGCAGCCAAGGTCTCGGGAGGAACACTGAAGCTTTCTTT.

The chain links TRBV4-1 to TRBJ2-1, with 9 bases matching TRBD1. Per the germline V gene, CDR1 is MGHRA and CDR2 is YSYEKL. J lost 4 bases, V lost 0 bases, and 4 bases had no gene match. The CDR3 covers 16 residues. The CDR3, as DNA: TGCGCCAGCAGCCAAGATCTTGGGACAGGGTACAATGAGCAGTTCTTC. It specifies CASSQDLGTGYNEQFF.

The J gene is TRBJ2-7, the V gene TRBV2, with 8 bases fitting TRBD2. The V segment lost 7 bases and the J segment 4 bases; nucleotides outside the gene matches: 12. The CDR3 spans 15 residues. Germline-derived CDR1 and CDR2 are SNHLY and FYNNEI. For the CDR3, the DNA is TGTGCCAGCATCCATCCGCGACAGCGGGGGTACGAGCAGTACTTC. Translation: CASIHPRQRGYEQYF.

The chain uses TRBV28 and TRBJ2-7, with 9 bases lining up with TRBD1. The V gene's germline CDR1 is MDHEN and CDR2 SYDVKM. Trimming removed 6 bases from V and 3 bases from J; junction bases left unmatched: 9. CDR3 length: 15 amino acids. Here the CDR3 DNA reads TGTGCCAGCAGCAAGTGGGGGACAGGGAACTACGAGCAGTACTTC. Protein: CASSKWGTGNYEQYF.

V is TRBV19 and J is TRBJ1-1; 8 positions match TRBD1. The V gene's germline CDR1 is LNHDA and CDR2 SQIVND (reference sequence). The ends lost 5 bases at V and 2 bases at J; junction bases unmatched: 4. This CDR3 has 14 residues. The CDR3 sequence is CASSLQGGNTEAFF. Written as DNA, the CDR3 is TGTGCCAGTAGTCTACAGGGGGGCAACACTGAAGCTTTCTTT. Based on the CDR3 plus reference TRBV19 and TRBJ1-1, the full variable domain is DGGITQSPKYLFRKEGQNVTLSCEQNLNHDAMYWYRQDPGQGLRLIYYSQIVNDFQKGDIAEGYSVSREKKESFPLTVTSAQKNPTAFYLCASSLQGGNTEAFFGQGTRLTVV.

The CDR3 region has the DNA TGTGCCAGCAGCAACCGACTGGATACGCAGTATTTT. The encoded protein is CASSNRLDTQYF. The J gene is TRBJ2-3, the V gene TRBV9; unclear D gene. The CDR3 is 12 residues long. Trimming removed 4 bases at V and 6 bases at J, with 9 bases between. The germline CDR1 and CDR2 sequences are SGDLS and YYNGEE.

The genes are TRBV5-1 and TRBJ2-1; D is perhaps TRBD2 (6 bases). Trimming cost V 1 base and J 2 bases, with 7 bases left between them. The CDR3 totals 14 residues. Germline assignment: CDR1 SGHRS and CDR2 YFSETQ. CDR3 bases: TGCGCCAGCAGCTTGCCTAGCGCCTACAATGAGCAGTTCTTC. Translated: CASSLPSAYNEQFF.

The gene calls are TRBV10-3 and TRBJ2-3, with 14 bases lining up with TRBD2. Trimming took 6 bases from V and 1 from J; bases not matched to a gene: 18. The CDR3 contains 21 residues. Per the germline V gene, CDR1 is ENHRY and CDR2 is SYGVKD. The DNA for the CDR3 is TGTGCCATCAGGGGACTAGCGGGAGTTGACGATAAACTTGGTGGCACAGATACGCAGTATTTT. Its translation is CAIRGLAGVDDKLGGTDTQYF.

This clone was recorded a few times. The CDR3 sequence is CASSWTGSWVSTLHF. In nucleotides, the CDR3 is TGTGCCAGCAGCTGGACAGGGTCGTGGGTATCGACCCTCCACTTT. This rearrangement joins TRBV5-4 to TRBJ1-6; 8 nucleotides match TRBD1. This CDR3 is built from 15 residues. Per germline, CDR1 SGHNT and CDR2 YYREEE (reference sequence). V was clipped by 3 bases and J by 14 bases; unmatched bases: 13.

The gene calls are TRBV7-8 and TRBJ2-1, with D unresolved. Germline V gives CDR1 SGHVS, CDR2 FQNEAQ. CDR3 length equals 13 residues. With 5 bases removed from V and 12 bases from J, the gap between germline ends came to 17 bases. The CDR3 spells CASSPSSGSGQFF. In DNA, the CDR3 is TGTGCCAGCAGCCCCTCGTCTGGATCGGGGCAGTTCTTC.

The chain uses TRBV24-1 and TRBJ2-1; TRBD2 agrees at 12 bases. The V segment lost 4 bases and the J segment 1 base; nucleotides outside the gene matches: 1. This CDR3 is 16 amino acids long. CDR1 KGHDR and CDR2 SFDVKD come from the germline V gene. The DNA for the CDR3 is TGTGCCACCAGTGACGGACTAGCGGGATCCTACAATGAGCAGTTCTTC. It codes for CATSDGLAGSYNEQFF.

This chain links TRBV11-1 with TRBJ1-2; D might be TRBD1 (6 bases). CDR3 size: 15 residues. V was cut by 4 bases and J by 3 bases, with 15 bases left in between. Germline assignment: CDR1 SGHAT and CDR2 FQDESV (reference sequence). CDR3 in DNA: TGTGCCAGCAGCTCCCCCCGAGCAGGGGACTATGGCTACACCTTC. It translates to CASSSPRAGDYGYTF.

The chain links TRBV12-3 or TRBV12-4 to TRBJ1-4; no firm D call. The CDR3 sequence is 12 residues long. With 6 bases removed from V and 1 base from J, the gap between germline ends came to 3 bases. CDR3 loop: CASSKTNEKLFF. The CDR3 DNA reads TGTGCCAGCAGCAAAACTAATGAAAAACTGTTTTTT.

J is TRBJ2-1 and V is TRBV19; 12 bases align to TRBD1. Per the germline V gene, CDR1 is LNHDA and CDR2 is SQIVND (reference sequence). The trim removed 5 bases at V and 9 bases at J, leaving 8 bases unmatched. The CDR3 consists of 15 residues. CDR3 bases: TGTGCCAGTAGTCTTACCGGGACAGGGGGCACTGAGCAGTTCTTC. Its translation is CASSLTGTGGTEQFF.

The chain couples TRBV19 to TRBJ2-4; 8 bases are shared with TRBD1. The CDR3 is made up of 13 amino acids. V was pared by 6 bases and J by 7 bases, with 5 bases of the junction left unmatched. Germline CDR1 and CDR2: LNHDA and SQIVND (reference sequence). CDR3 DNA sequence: TGTGCCAGTAGCGACAGGGGACGGAACATTCAGTACTTC. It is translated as CASSDRGRNIQYF.

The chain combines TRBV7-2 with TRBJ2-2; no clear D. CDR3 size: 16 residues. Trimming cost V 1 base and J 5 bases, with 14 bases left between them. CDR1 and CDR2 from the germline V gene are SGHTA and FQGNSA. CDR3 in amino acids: CASSLVSTGGTGELFF. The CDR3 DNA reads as TGTGCCAGCAGCTTAGTCTCGACGGGTGGGACCGGGGAGCTGTTTTTT.

This CDR3 is CASSSIANYGYTF. The CDR3 DNA reads TGTGCCAGCAGCTCGATAGCTAACTATGGCTACACCTTC. The rearrangement uses TRBV5-6 and TRBJ1-2; D is uncertain. V lost 3 bases and J lost 0, with 6 bases in between. The CDR3 is 13 amino acids. The germline CDR1 and CDR2 sequences are SGHDT and YYEEEE.

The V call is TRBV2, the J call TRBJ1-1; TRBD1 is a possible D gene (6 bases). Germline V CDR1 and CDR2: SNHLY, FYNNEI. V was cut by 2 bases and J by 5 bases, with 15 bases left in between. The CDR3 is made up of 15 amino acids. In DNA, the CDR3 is TGTGCCAGCAGTGAAAGTCAGGGGCGCTTTACTGAAGCTTTCTTT. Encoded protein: CASSESQGRFTEAFF.

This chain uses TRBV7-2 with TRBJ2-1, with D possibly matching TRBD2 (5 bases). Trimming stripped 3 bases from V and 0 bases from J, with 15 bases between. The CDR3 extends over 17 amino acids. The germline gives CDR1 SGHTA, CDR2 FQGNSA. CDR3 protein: CASSLNSAVLSYNEQFF. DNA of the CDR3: TGTGCCAGCAGCTTGAATTCAGCGGTTCTCTCCTACAATGAGCAGTTCTTC.